This TCR beta chain was captured in a study of patients and donors after allogeneic stem cell transplantation. TCRdb analysed the RT-PCR reads with MiXCR anew, one entry per CDR3 protein. Here the sample spans tens of thousands of distinct CDR3 sequences, around 5% being singletons. The sequenced sample was blood, either unsorted or a sorted T cell fraction (not recorded which). The clonotype was recovered from a human donor who was either an allogeneic HSCT recipient or a stem cell or donor lymphocyte infusion donor (not recorded which). It is not recorded whose cells these are; they may come from a transplant donor.

CDR3 DNA: TGTGCCAGCAGCGCTCTAGCGGGAGGCGTCAATGAGCAGTTCTTC. The encoded protein is CASSALAGGVNEQFF. The gene calls are TRBV7-7 and TRBJ2-1; TRBD2 matches 11 bases. The CDR3 is 15 residues long. V trimming: 5 bases; J trimming: 6 bases; junction bases outside the gene matches: 6. Germline-derived CDR1 and CDR2 are SSHAT and FNYEAQ (reference sequence). Full variable domain (remainder filled in from reference TRBV7-7 and TRBJ2-1): GAGVSQSPRYKVTKRGQDVTLRCDPISSHATLYWYQQALGQGPEFLTYFNYEAQPDKSGLPSDRFSAERPEGSISTLTIQRTEQRDSAMYRCASSALAGGVNEQFFGPGTRLTVL.